The present T cell receptor (beta chain) was sequenced within a study of response to subunit inactivated influenza vaccine. MiXCR, run by TCRdb on the RT-PCR reads, gives a single entry per CDR3 protein. Of around 540,000 distinct CDR3 sequences listed, about 12% are singletons. This clonotype was observed at least ten times. The antigen remains unidentified. CDR1 and CDR2 from the germline V gene are SGHRS and YFSETQ. This CDR3 has 12 amino acids. V lost 3 bases, J lost 10 bases, and 11 bases lay in between. General observations from the study: The authors suggested that few new T cells are recruited per seasonal influenza vaccination.

V usage is TRBV5-1 and J usage is TRBJ2-1; D remains ambiguous. This specimen consisted of PBMCs from blood, obtained on the day of vaccination. The sequence came from a man aged 50 to 60 who received an inactivated influenza vaccine. The CDR3 coding sequence is TGCGCCAGCAGCTGGACGGTCACAGAGCAGTTCTTC. Amino acids: CASSWTVTEQFF.